This T cell receptor (beta chain) was identified in a study of T cells in Graves' hyperthyroidism and ophthalmopathy. Study-level information: Before any treatment, at initial diagnosis, peripheral blood was collected. Study observations and caveats: A model of 13 V-J features distinguished ophthalmopathy from stable hyperthyroidism.

CDR1 is SGDLS and CDR2 is YYNGEE in the germline V gene. The CDR3 sequence is 17 residues long. V lost 3 bases and J lost 1, with 16 bases in between. Clinical symptoms, serum thyroxine and TRAb, thyroid ultrasound and orbital computed tomography were used for the diagnoses. In this sample, this clonotype turned up a few times. Its cognate antigen is unknown. RNA transcripts yielded amplified TCR beta CDR3 regions. With the HTBI primer set, the TCR CDR3 went through a first round of RT-PCR. TCRdb re-called the multiplex PCR reads with MiXCR, one entry per CDR3 protein. The profile shows under 350,000 distinct CDR3 sequences, about 18% of them singletons.

The receptor comes from a woman aged 55-70 years with Graves' ophthalmopathy. The sequenced sample consisted of blood. The V and J genes are TRBV9 and TRBJ1-4, with a tentative D call TRBD1 (6 bases). The CDR3 protein is CASSARGGYGTNEKLFF. CDR3 DNA sequence: TGTGCCAGCAGCGCAAGGGGGGGGTATGGAACTAATGAAAAACTGTTTTTT.